This is a list of T cell receptor beta chains from one sample in a study of long-term antiretroviral therapy in people with HIV. The table came from immunoSEQ multiplex PCR; TCRdb's copy has only in-frame clones and leaves some out. The sample contains roughly 28,000 clones, roughly 90% of which appear only once. The sample consisted of unsorted PBMCs, taken 0.5 years after starting antiretroviral therapy. The receptors originated from a young woman with HIV. Each CDR3 is given with its conserved first and last residue. D genes are given only for firm matches. The size of a clone is reported for some rows only, either as once, few or many, or as a class for expanded clones.

V	length	size	D	J	DNA	CDR3
TRBV7-9	16	-	TRBD1	TRBJ2-2	TGTGCCAGCACCGAGGGGGCCCAGGGCCCCACCGGGGAGCTGTTTTTT	CASTEGAQGPTGELFF
TRBV19	14	-	-	TRBJ1-2	TGTGCCAGTAGTCCGAACCCCCTTGACTATGGCTACACCTTC	CASSPNPLDYGYTF
TRBV4-1	16	-	-	TRBJ2-7	TGCGCCAGCAGCCTATCTGGGCAGTACGTCGCGGCCGAGCAGTACTTC	CASSLSGQYVAAEQYF
TRBV9	16	-	-	TRBJ2-3	TGTGCCAGCAGCCGCGGCTTGGGGACGGCTCCAGATACGCAGTATTTT	CASSRGLGTAPDTQYF
TRBV11-2	15	-	-	TRBJ2-3	TGTGCCAGCAGCTTATCGGCAGCGAACACAGATACGCAGTATTTT	CASSLSAANTDTQYF
TRBV21-1	15	-	-	TRBJ1-1	TGTGCCAGCAGCATCAGCGGTGGGGTTTACACTGAAGCTTTCTTT	CASSISGGVYTEAFF
TRBV18	14	-	TRBD1	TRBJ2-7	TGTGCCAGCTCACAGGGACAGGGCCGCTACGAGCAGTACTTC	CASSQGQGRYEQYF
TRBV11-2	14	-	TRBD2	TRBJ2-5	TGTGCCAGCAGCTTAGCGGGAGGGCCGGGGACCCAGTACTTC	CASSLAGGPGTQYF
TRBV7-3	17	once	TRBD2	TRBJ2-3	TGTGCCAGCAGCCCGCGCTCCCTAGCGGGGCACACAGATACGCAGTATTTT	CASSPRSLAGHTDTQYF
TRBV4-1	14	-	-	TRBJ1-1	TGCGCCAGCAGCCAAAGACAGGCGAACACTGAAGCTTTCTTT	CASSQRQANTEAFF
TRBV6-5	15	once	TRBD2	TRBJ2-7	TGTGCCAGCAGACCCAGCGGGAGAAACGGGTACGAGCAGTACTTC	CASRPSGRNGYEQYF
TRBV18	15	-	-	TRBJ2-1	TGTGCCAGCTCACCAATATCGGGGTCCCACAATGAGCAGTTCTTC	CASSPISGSHNEQFF
TRBV6-4	15	once	-	TRBJ2-2	TGTGCCAGCAGTGACTCGACAGAAAACACCGGGGAGCTGTTTTTT	CASSDSTENTGELFF
TRBV28	16	-	-	TRBJ2-3	TGTGCCAGCAGTCCCCGTATAGGGGGGGAGACAGATACGCAGTATTTT	CASSPRIGGETDTQYF
TRBV6-5	14	once	-	TRBJ2-4	TGTGCCAAACCCCAGGGGGGAGGTAAAAACATTCAGTACTTC	CAKPQGGGKNIQYF
TRBV11-2	16	-	TRBD2	TRBJ2-1	TGTGCCAGCCTTCCATCGTGGCGCGGGAGTTACAATGAGCAGTTCTTC	CASLPSWRGSYNEQFF
TRBV7-2	15	-	-	TRBJ1-2	TGTGCCAGCAGCTTTACCCAAGCCGCTCCAGGCGGCTACACCTTC	CASSFTQAAPGGYTF
TRBV9	15	-	-	TRBJ2-3	TGTGCCAGCAGCGTGATCAGGGGGGGCACAGATACGCAGTATTTT	CASSVIRGGTDTQYF
TRBV27	16	once	-	TRBJ2-3	TGTGCCAGCAGATTAAATGCGGGGACCCCCACAGATACGCAGTATTTT	CASRLNAGTPTDTQYF
TRBV27	14	-	TRBD1	TRBJ1-6	TGTGCCAGCAGTTTTGACAGGGGGAATTCACCCCTCCACTTT	CASSFDRGNSPLHF
TRBV9	13	-	TRBD1	TRBJ2-4	TGTGCCAGCAGCGTGGACAGGGATGACATTCAGTACTTC	CASSVDRDDIQYF
TRBV9	15	-	-	TRBJ1-1	TGTGCCAGCAGCTCACGACAGAACCTGAACACTGAAGCTTTCTTT	CASSSRQNLNTEAFF
TRBV5-4	14	-	-	TRBJ2-7	TGTGCCAGCAGCTTGGGGGGTTCCTCCTACGAGCAGTACTTC	CASSLGGSSYEQYF
TRBV9	16	once	-	TRBJ2-3	TGTGCCAGCAGCTCCCTCGGTAGTACTCTCACAGATACGCAGTATTTT	CASSSLGSTLTDTQYF
TRBV25-1	11	-	-	TRBJ1-1	TGTGCCAGCAGGGTTGGGGCTGAAGCTTTCTTT	CASRVGAEAFF
TRBV7-8	15	-	TRBD2	TRBJ2-7	TGTGCCAGCAGCCTTAGCGGGAGGGCGATCGACGAGCAGTACTTC	CASSLSGRAIDEQYF
TRBV5-1	15	-	TRBD2	TRBJ2-7	TGCGCCAGCAGCCCCGGACTAGCGGACTACTACGAGCAGTACTTC	CASSPGLADYYEQYF
TRBV7-3	16	-	TRBD2	TRBJ2-1	TGTGCCAGCAGCTTTTCCGGGGGAGCGGGGTACAATGAGCAGTTCTTC	CASSFSGGAGYNEQFF
TRBV5-1	15	-	-	TRBJ2-7	TGCGCCAGCAGCTTGGCCCGAGGGGGGCACTACGAGCAGTACTTC	CASSLARGGHYEQYF
TRBV18	13	once	-	TRBJ2-2	TGTGCCAGCTCTGCAAAGGAGGCCGGGGAGCTGTTTTTT	CASSAKEAGELFF
TRBV27	12	few	-	TRBJ1-2	TGTGCCACCAGACGGGAGGACTATGGCTACACCTTC	CATRREDYGYTF
TRBV19	16	-	TRBD1	TRBJ1-1	TGTGCCAGTAGTCTATGGACAGGGAGGGTGAACACTGAAGCTTTCTTT	CASSLWTGRVNTEAFF
TRBV7-6	15	-	TRBD2	TRBJ2-1	TGTGCCAGCAGCCTTGGACTAGCGGGAGGGGTTGAGCAGTTCTTC	CASSLGLAGGVEQFF
TRBV29-1	13	-	TRBD2	TRBJ2-7	TGCAGCGTTGGCGGCGGGAGGTTTTACGAGCAGTACTTC	CSVGGGRFYEQYF
TRBV7-2	16	-	TRBD1	TRBJ1-5	TGTGCCAGCAGCTTAGTGGGGGGAGGGGGCCGGCAGCCCCAGCATTTT	CASSLVGGGGRQPQHF
TRBV9	14	-	-	TRBJ2-3	TGTGCCAGCAGCGGCTGGAGGGGCACAGATACGCAGTATTTT	CASSGWRGTDTQYF
TRBV6-6	13	few	TRBD1	TRBJ2-7	TGTGCCAGCCACCGGGGACAGCCTTTTGAGCAGTACTTC	CASHRGQPFEQYF
TRBV27	13	-	-	TRBJ2-3	TGTGCCAGCAGTTTATTCACCACAGATACGCAGTATTTT	CASSLFTTDTQYF
TRBV15	14	-	TRBD1	TRBJ1-4	TGTGCCACCAGCAGAGACAGGGGACAGGAAAAACTGTTTTTT	CATSRDRGQEKLFF